The 24 T cell receptor beta chains below all came from one sample that was sequenced in a study of CD8 T cells in ankylosing spondylitis. Findings and caveats of the study: What seemed typical of ankylosing spondylitis blood was a TCR beta motif built from about 8 highly homologous variants.

Their antigens are not known. MiXCR was run by TCRdb on the 5' RACE reads, yielding one entry per CDR3 protein. The table records fewer than 500,000 distinct CDR3 sequences, under 25% of them present only once. The sequencing sample was made of blood, either unsorted or a sorted T cell fraction (not recorded which). These receptors originate from a male donor with ankylosing spondylitis.

The chain carries TRBV2 and TRBJ2-7; weak D call: TRBD2 (6 bases). The CDR3 has 11 amino acids. In germline, CDR1 is SNHLY, CDR2 FYNNEI. The V gene lost 6 bases and the J gene lost 5 bases, with 8 bases spanning the gap. DNA for the CDR3: TGTGCCAGCAGGACGGGGGACGAGCAGTACTTC. Translation: CASRTGDEQYF.

The rearrangement links TRBV28 to TRBJ1-2; D possibly corresponds to TRBD1 (5 bases). The CDR3 covers 13 residues. The ends were cut back, 8 bases at V and 9 bases at J, with 19 bases in the middle. CDR1 is MDHEN, CDR2 SYDVKM, per germline. The DNA of the CDR3 is TGTGCCAGCCTCGGCCGGGGCCGGAGCAGCTACACCTTC. The encoded protein is CASLGRGRSSYTF.

The CDR3 sequence: CASRVSGRTNTGELFF. For the CDR3, the DNA is TGTGCCAGCCGCGTGTCCGGGAGGACGAACACCGGGGAGCTGTTTTTT. The V and J genes are TRBV6-1 and TRBJ2-2; 7 bases align to TRBD2. The CDR3 spans 16 residues. Germline CDR1 and CDR2: MNHNS and SASEGT. V shed 8 bases, J shed 0 bases, and the junction held 9 bases outside the gene matches.

The chain carries TRBV20-1 and TRBJ2-7; 7 bases are a match to TRBD1. This CDR3 is built from 14 residues. The germline V gene has CDR1 DFQATT and CDR2 SNEGSKA (reference sequence). The V and J ends lost 1 base and 13 bases, in that order; junction bases with no gene match: 16. The CDR3, as DNA: TGCAGTGCTAGAGCCTCTTTTGGACAGGACTCTAAATACTTC. Translation: CSARASFGQDSKYF.

This clonotype was picked up many times. The V gene is TRBV4-2, the J gene TRBJ1-5, with 7 nucleotides matching TRBD1. V lost 0 bases, J lost 9 bases, and 11 bases stayed unmatched. The CDR3 spans 16 residues. In germline, CDR1 is LGHNA, CDR2 YNFKEQ. The DNA of the CDR3 is TGTGCCAGCAGCCAAGATTGGTTTAAGGGGGCCCCGCCCCAGCATTTT. It yields the protein CASSQDWFKGAPPQHF.

This clonotype was picked up many times. CDR3 sequence (DNA): TGCGCCAGCAGCCCACAGGGAAGAGGCTCCTACGAGCAGTACTTC. This gives the protein CASSPQGRGSYEQYF. This chain links TRBV5-1 with TRBJ2-7; D may be TRBD1 (6 bases). Trimming took 4 bases from V and 0 from J, leaving 14 bases between them. Germline V CDR1 and CDR2: SGHRS, YFSETQ. The length of the CDR3 is 15 residues.

This CDR3 reads CASSPDSLSVNEQFF. CDR3 in DNA: TGTGCCAGCAGTCCAGACTCACTTTCAGTTAATGAGCAGTTCTTC. The chain couples TRBV12-3 or TRBV12-4 to TRBJ2-1; D is unresolved. The CDR3 has 15 amino acids. V was clipped by 5 bases and J by 7 bases, with 18 bases between them.

This clonotype was seen a few times. The chain recombines TRBV20-1 with TRBJ2-1, with D possibly being TRBD1 or TRBD2 (5 bases each). Germline CDR1 DFQATT, CDR2 SNEGSKA (reference sequence). Trimming pared 3 bases from V and 9 bases from J, leaving 24 bases between. CDR3 size: 16 residues. CDR3 nucleotide sequence: TGCAGTGCTAGGGACATATCAGCATCTTCTCGGGGTGAGCAGTTCTTC. Residues: CSARDISASSRGEQFF.

The chain has TRBV27 and TRBJ2-3; TRBD2 is a possible D gene (6 bases). The germline V gene has CDR1 MNHEY and CDR2 SMNVEV (reference sequence). V shed 2 bases and J shed 4 bases, with 13 bases lying between them. The CDR3 sequence is 15 residues long. CDR3 sequence: CASSLGGNSADTQYF. CDR3 DNA: TGTGCCAGCAGTTTAGGAGGGAATTCTGCAGATACGCAGTATTTT.

This sequence joins TRBV20-1 and TRBJ2-1; no firm D call. CDR3 size: 12 residues. Between the trimmed V and J ends, which lost 6 bases and 7 bases, there was a span of 13 bases. Germline CDR1 DFQATT, CDR2 SNEGSKA (reference sequence). This CDR3 is CSAGPWGNEQFF. For the CDR3, the DNA is TGCAGTGCCGGCCCGTGGGGAAATGAGCAGTTCTTC.

This clonotype was found a few times. The V gene is TRBV24-1, the J gene TRBJ2-2, with 9 positions matching TRBD2. Trimming took 3 bases from V and 5 from J; bases not matched to a gene: 6. The V gene's germline CDR1 is KGHDR and CDR2 SFDVKD. The CDR3 loop spans 16 amino acids. The CDR3 DNA follows: TGTGCCACCAGTGATCTGGGACTAGCCGGTACCGGGGAGCTGTTTTTT. As protein: CATSDLGLAGTGELFF.

The chain couples TRBV27 to TRBJ2-1; TRBD2 agrees at 11 bases. V was pared by 5 bases and J by 5 bases, with 20 bases of the junction left unmatched. The CDR3 has 20 residues. CDR1 is MNHEY and CDR2 is SMNVEV in the germline V gene (reference sequence). The CDR3 nucleotides are TGTGCCAGCAGTCCGGGGGGGGTAGCGGGAGGGCTCGTCTGGGACAATGAGCAGTTCTTC. Its translation is CASSPGGVAGGLVWDNEQFF.

The rearrangement uses TRBV5-1 and TRBJ2-1, with 8 bases fitting TRBD1. Trimming removed 5 bases from V and 2 bases from J; junction bases left unmatched: 6. The CDR3 has 15 residues. The germline CDR1 and CDR2 sequences are SGHRS and YFSETQ. Here the CDR3 DNA reads TGCGCCAGCAGGGACGGACAGGGAGCCTACAATGAGCAGTTCTTC. It specifies CASRDGQGAYNEQFF.

This clonotype occurred a few times. The rearrangement uses TRBV5-1 and TRBJ1-3; D gene uncertain. V lost 4 bases, J lost 0 bases, and 11 bases lay in between. Germline CDR1 SGHRS, CDR2 YFSETQ. There are 15 residues in the CDR3. The CDR3 spells CASSPRQSSGNTIYF. In DNA, the CDR3 is TGCGCCAGCAGCCCTAGGCAGAGCTCTGGAAACACCATATATTTT.

A few counts support this clonotype. The rearrangement links TRBV29-1 to TRBJ1-1; tentatively, D is TRBD1 (6 bases). The V gene's germline CDR1 is SQVTM and CDR2 ANQGSEA. V was shortened by 0 bases and J by 4 bases, with 18 bases between the two germline ends. The CDR3 length is 16 residues. The CDR3 region has the DNA TGCAGCGTTGAAGATTCTAGGCAAGGGGGAGTCACTGAAGCTTTCTTT. Amino acid sequence: CSVEDSRQGGVTEAFF. Looking up the rest from reference TRBV29-1 and TRBJ1-1 gives the full variable domain: SAVISQKPSRDICQRGTSLTIQCQVDSQVTMMFWYRQQPGQSLTLIATANQGSEATYESGFVIDKFPISRPNLTFSTLTVSNMSPEDSSIYLCSVEDSRQGGVTEAFFGQGTRLTVV.

At least ten counts were recorded for this clonotype. The genes are TRBV29-1 and TRBJ1-5; 9 nucleotides align to TRBD1. The trim removed 1 base at V and 7 bases at J, leaving 2 bases unmatched. Germline V gene data show CDR1 as SQVTM and CDR2 as ANQGSEA. CDR3 length: 13 amino acids. This chain's CDR3 is CSVEGQGGQPQHF. CDR3 nucleotides: TGCAGCGTTGAAGGACAGGGGGGCCAGCCCCAGCATTTT.

This chain links TRBV2 with TRBJ1-1; 7 bases map to TRBD1. The CDR3 consists of 14 residues. V trimming: 5 bases; J trimming: 1 base; junction bases outside the gene matches: 4. The germline V gene encodes CDR1 SNHLY and CDR2 FYNNEI. CDR3 DNA sequence: TGTGCCAGCAGTTGGGGACAGTGGAACACTGAAGCTTTCTTT. Its translation is CASSWGQWNTEAFF.

This clonotype was counted only a few times. DNA for the CDR3: TGCGCCAGCAGCGGCCGGGACAGCTACAATGAGCAGTTCTTC. The encoded protein is CASSGRDSYNEQFF. The rearrangement links TRBV5-1 to TRBJ2-1; 7 bases line up with TRBD1. Germline V gives CDR1 SGHRS, CDR2 YFSETQ. V was clipped by 4 bases and J by 3 bases; unmatched bases: 4. This CDR3 comprises 14 residues.

This rearrangement joins TRBV29-1 to TRBJ2-1; 7 nucleotides align to TRBD2. Trimming cost V 6 bases and J 2 bases; bases outside gene matches: 7. The CDR3 covers 14 residues. From germline, CDR1 is SQVTM and CDR2 ANQGSEA. As DNA, the CDR3 is TGCAGCGTCGCGGGGACTATAGCCTACAATGAGCAGTTCTTC. This codes for CSVAGTIAYNEQFF.

The sample holds many counts of this clonotype. The genes are TRBV20-1 and TRBJ1-1; D gene ambiguous. Germline lookup yields CDR1 DFQATT and CDR2 SNEGSKA (reference sequence). Trimming took off 3 bases at V and 1 base at J, with 15 bases between the two ends. This CDR3 region has 15 residues. The CDR3 reads CSASVTGGWNTEAFF. DNA for the CDR3: TGCAGTGCTAGCGTTACGGGTGGATGGAACACTGAAGCTTTCTTT.

V is TRBV5-1 and J is TRBJ2-1; TRBD2 matches 8 bases. There are 15 residues in the CDR3. CDR1 and CDR2 (germline): SGHRS, YFSETQ. J gave up 7 bases and V 3 bases, and 9 bases lay outside the gene matches. The CDR3 DNA sequence: TGCGCCAGCAGCTCGACTAGCGCCCATGGTAATGAGCAGTTCTTC. This encodes CASSSTSAHGNEQFF.

As concerns this clonotype: The junction departs from germline at one end; a sequencing error may be responsible. The V and J genes are TRBV3-1 and TRBJ2-5; the match to TRBD2 covers 9 bases. This CDR3 has 16 residues. CDR1 and CDR2 (germline): LGHDT, YNNKEL (reference sequence). The CDR3 DNA follows: TGTGCCAGCAGCCACGCCGGACTAGCGTATCAAGTGACCCAGTACTTC. Its protein product is CASSHAGLAYQVTQYF.

This clonotype occurred many times. The V gene is TRBV4-3, the J gene TRBJ1-5; D ambiguous. CDR3 length: 14 residues. Germline CDR1 LGHNA, CDR2 YSLEER. With 0 bases removed from V and 3 bases from J, the gap between germline ends came to 6 bases. CDR3 protein: CASSQETNNQPQHF. CDR3 sequence (DNA): TGCGCCAGCAGCCAAGAAACGAACAATCAGCCCCAGCATTTT.

The genes are TRBV2 and TRBJ2-1; D remains unclear. The CDR3 runs 15 residues. V was shortened by 1 base and J by 3 bases, with 10 bases between the two germline ends. Germline V gene lookup returns CDR1 SNHLY and CDR2 FYNNEI. The CDR3 spells CASSEDGLGYNEQFF. CDR3 DNA sequence: TGTGCCAGCAGTGAAGACGGCCTAGGCTACAATGAGCAGTTCTTC.